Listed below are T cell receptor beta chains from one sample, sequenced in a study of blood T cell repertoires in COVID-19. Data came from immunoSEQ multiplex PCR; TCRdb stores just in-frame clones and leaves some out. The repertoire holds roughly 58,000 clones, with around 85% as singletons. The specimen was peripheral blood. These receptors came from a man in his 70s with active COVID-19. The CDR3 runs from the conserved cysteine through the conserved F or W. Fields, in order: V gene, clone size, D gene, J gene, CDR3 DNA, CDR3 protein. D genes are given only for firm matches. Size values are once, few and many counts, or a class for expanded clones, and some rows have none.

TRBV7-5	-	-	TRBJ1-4	TGTGCCAGAAGGGGGACAGGGTCTGTACTTGAAAAACTGTTTTTT	CARRGTGSVLEKLFF
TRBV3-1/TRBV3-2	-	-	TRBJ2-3	TGTGCCAGCAGAGGGGCCGATACGCAGTATTTT	CASRGADTQYF
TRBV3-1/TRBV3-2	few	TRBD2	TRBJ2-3	TGTGCCAGCAGCCAGAGCGGGAGTGCAGATACGCAGTATTTT	CASSQSGSADTQYF
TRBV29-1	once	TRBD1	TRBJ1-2	TGCAGCGTTGGGGGGGGACAGGTCTATGGCTACACCTTC	CSVGGGQVYGYTF
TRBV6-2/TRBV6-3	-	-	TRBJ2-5	TGTGCCAGCAGTCCCGGAGGGGAGACCCAGTACTTC	CASSPGGETQYF
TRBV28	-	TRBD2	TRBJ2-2	TGTGCCAGCAGTTCGACTAGCGGGGCGAACACCGGGGAGCTGTTTTTT	CASSSTSGANTGELFF
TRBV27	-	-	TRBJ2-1	TGTGCCAGCAGTTTATCCGCCCCATCTCCAAGGGGGGGTGAGCAGTTCTTC	CASSLSAPSPRGGEQFF
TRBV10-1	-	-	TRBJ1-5	TGCGCCAGCAGTGAACCCGGACAGTCTAGCAATCAGCCCCAGCATTTT	CASSEPGQSSNQPQHF
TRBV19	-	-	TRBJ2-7	TGTGCCAGTAGTCCAGGAGGCTGGAGGGATGGCGAGCAGTACTTC	CASSPGGWRDGEQYF
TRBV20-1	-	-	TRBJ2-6	TGCAGTGCTAGTTCATTGTTGGCAGGCTCTGGGGCCAACGTCCTGACTTTC	CSASSLLAGSGANVLTF
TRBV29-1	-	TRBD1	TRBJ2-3	TGCAGCGTCGCCGGGACAGCTCGCACAGATACGCAGTATTTT	CSVAGTARTDTQYF
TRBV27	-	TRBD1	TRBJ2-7	TGTGCCAGCAGCCCCTGGACGGGACAGGGGATCCGCGAGCAGTACTTC	CASSPWTGQGIREQYF
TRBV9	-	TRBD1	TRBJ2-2	TGTGCCAGCAGCAGGGACAGAAGAAACACCGGGGAGCTGTTTTTT	CASSRDRRNTGELFF
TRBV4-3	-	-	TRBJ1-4	TGCGCCAGCAGCCAAGAATTCGGGATAAATGAAAAACTGTTTTTT	CASSQEFGINEKLFF
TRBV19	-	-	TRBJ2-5	TGTGCCAGTAGTATAGTGGCCAGCGGACAAGAGACCCAGTACTTC	CASSIVASGQETQYF
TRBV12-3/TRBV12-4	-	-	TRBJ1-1	TGTGCCAGCAGTTTGGAGGAGGCAGGAGAAGCTTTCTTT	CASSLEEAGEAFF
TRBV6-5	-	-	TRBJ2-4	TGTGCCAGCAGTTACCGTAGAAGCGCGGACATTCAGTACTTC	CASSYRRSADIQYF
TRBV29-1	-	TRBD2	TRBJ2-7	TGCAGCGTTGGTTCGGGGGGGGAGTTCCCCTACGAGCAGTACTTC	CSVGSGGEFPYEQYF
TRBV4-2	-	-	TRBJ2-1	TGTGCCAGCAGCCAAGGAGGTAACCGCTACAATGAGCAGTTCTTC	CASSQGGNRYNEQFF
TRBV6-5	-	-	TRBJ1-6	TGTGCCAGCAGTTACTCTGCGGGGAATTCACCCCTCCACTTT	CASSYSAGNSPLHF
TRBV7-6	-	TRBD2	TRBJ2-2	TGTGCCAGCAGCCCCAGGACTAGCGGGAACACCGGGGAGCTGTTTTTT	CASSPRTSGNTGELFF
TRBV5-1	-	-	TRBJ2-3	TGCGCCAGCAGCCAGGACAGCCCCACAGATACGCAGTATTTT	CASSQDSPTDTQYF
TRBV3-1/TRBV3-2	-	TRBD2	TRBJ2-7	TGTGCCAGCAGCCTCAGCGGGGGCTGGGGCGAGCAGTACTTC	CASSLSGGWGEQYF
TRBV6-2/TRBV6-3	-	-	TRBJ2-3	TGTGCCAGCAGTTACTCGCGGGACTCTCCCTGGGATACGCAGTATTTT	CASSYSRDSPWDTQYF
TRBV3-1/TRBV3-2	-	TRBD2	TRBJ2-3	TGTGCCAGCAGACTAAGCGGGAGCGCAGATACGCAGTATTTT	CASRLSGSADTQYF
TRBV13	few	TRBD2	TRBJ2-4	TGTGCCAGTTATAGCGGGGCCCAAAACATTCAGTACTTC	CASYSGAQNIQYF
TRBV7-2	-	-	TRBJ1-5	TGTGCCAGCAGCACCCAGGGTCCTGGTAGGAATCAGCCCCAGCATTTT	CASSTQGPGRNQPQHF
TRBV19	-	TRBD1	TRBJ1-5	TGTGCCAGTAGTCCTAGGACAGGGCGGGGTCAGCCCCAGCATTTT	CASSPRTGRGQPQHF
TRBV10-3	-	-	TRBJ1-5	TGTGCCATCAGCCCTACGGGGGGCCAGAGCAATCAGCCCCAGCATTTT	CAISPTGGQSNQPQHF
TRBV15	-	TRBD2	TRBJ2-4	TGTGCCACCAGCAGAGGTAGCGGGAGTGCCAAAAACATTCAGTACTTC	CATSRGSGSAKNIQYF
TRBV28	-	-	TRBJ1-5	TGTGCCAGCAGTTTGGCTAGGACAAATAGCAATCAGCCCCAGCATTTT	CASSLARTNSNQPQHF
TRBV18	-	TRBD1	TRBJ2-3	TGTGCCAGCTCACTGACAGGGTCTCGCACAGATACGCAGTATTTT	CASSLTGSRTDTQYF
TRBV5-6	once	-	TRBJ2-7	TGTGCCAGCAGCTACGATCAGGCGTCGCCGTACTTC	CASSYDQASPYF
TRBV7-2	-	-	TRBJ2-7	TGTGCCAGCAGCTTAAACGGGTTAGCGGTCTCCTACGAGCAGTACTTC	CASSLNGLAVSYEQYF
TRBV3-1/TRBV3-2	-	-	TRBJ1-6	TGTGCCAGCAGCCACCAAGACAGCAATTCACCCCTCCACTTT	CASSHQDSNSPLHF
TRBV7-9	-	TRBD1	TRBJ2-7	TGTGCCAGCAGCTTTCCAGGGACAGGGGGTTCCTCCTACGAGCAGTACTTC	CASSFPGTGGSSYEQYF
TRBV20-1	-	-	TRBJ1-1	TGCAGAACAGGGACGAACACTGAAGCTTTCTTT	CRTGTNTEAFF
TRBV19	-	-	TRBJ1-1	TGTGCCAGTAACAACAGGAACACTGAAGCTTTCTTT	CASNNRNTEAFF
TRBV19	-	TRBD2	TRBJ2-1	TGTGCCACCAACCCAGCGGGATACAATGAGCAGTTCTTC	CATNPAGYNEQFF
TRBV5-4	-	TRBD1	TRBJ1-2	TGTGCCAGCAGCCAACAGGGGCCTCAGGGGGGCTACACCTTC	CASSQQGPQGGYTF